A selection of T cell receptor beta chains follows, all from one sample in a study of cytomegalovirus exposure and HLA in healthy donors. Using immunoSEQ multiplex PCR, the repertoire was profiled, and TCRdb retains in-frame clones only, with some absent. The sample records over 70,000 clones, roughly 63% being singletons. The source material was PBMCs. These receptor sequences come from a woman between 45 and 60 years old in good health and CMV-seropositive. The CDR3 runs from the conserved cysteine through the conserved F or W. The D gene is left open where the match is weak. For some rows the clone size is stated as once, few or many, or as a class when expanded; others skip it.

len	d_gene	v_gene	j_gene	abundance	CDR3nt	CDR3aa
14	TRBD1	TRBV5-6	TRBJ1-1	NA	TGTGCCAGCAGCCCGGACAGGGTACTCCCTGAAGCTTTCTTT	CASSPDRVLPEAFF
14	NA	TRBV4-3	TRBJ1-6	NA	TGCGCCAGCAGCCTCTCCTTGGGCAATTCACCCCTCCACTTT	CASSLSLGNSPLHF
16	TRBD2	TRBV9	TRBJ2-3	NA	TGTGCCAGCAGCGTAGGCGGGGGGGGAAGGACAGATACGCAGTATTTT	CASSVGGGGRTDTQYF
16	TRBD2	TRBV2	TRBJ2-3	NA	TGTGCCAGCGGCCCGGGACTAGCGGGGAAAACAGATACGCAGTATTTT	CASGPGLAGKTDTQYF
15	TRBD2	TRBV15	TRBJ2-5	NA	TGTGCCACCAGCAGATTACTAGCGGCCCAAGAGACCCAGTACTTC	CATSRLLAAQETQYF
14	TRBD1	TRBV10-3	TRBJ1-1	NA	TGTGCCATCAGCATGACAGGGGGCGGCACTGAAGCTTTCTTT	CAISMTGGGTEAFF
14	NA	TRBV6-5	TRBJ1-2	NA	TGTGCCAGCAGCTACTACCCTACTTACTATGGCTACACCTTC	CASSYYPTYYGYTF
13	NA	TRBV9	TRBJ2-3	few	TGTGCCAGCAGCGTAAGGGGTACAGATACGCAGTATTTT	CASSVRGTDTQYF
16	TRBD2	TRBV2	TRBJ2-7	NA	TGTGCCAGCAGTGAAATTGGACTAGCGGGAGCCTACGAGCAGTACTTC	CASSEIGLAGAYEQYF
14	TRBD1	TRBV9	TRBJ2-7	NA	TGTGCCAGCAGCACGGACAGGTACTCCTACGAGCAGTACTTC	CASSTDRYSYEQYF
14	NA	TRBV5-1	TRBJ1-1	NA	TGCGCCAGCAGCCTGGGACATTTGAACACTGAAGCTTTCTTT	CASSLGHLNTEAFF